Listed here are 9 T cell receptor beta chains from one sample, sequenced in a study of OX40 agonist ivuxolimab in advanced cancers. Produced via immunoSEQ multiplex PCR; TCRdb's table is partial and in-frame only. The sample shows 70,000 or so clones, about 90% of them seen only once. The specimen was CD4+ or CD8+ T cells sorted from blood, collected in a trial of the OX40 agonist ivuxolimab. The receptors were gathered from an adult with an advanced solid tumor such as melanoma, head and neck, liver or kidney cancer.

V gene TRBV29-1 combines with J gene TRBJ2-7; no reliable D call. CDR3 length: 12 amino acids. Germline assignment: CDR1 SQVTM and CDR2 ANQGSEA. V dropped 6 bases and J dropped 7 bases, with 16 bases sitting between them. CDR3 protein: CSVQEAIEEQYF. The CDR3 DNA follows: TGCAGCGTCCAGGAAGCGATCGAAGAGCAGTACTTC.

The rearrangement joins TRBV5-1 to TRBJ2-5, with D uncertain. The CDR3 covers 13 residues. The V end was cut by 0 bases, the J end by 7 bases, with 10 bases between. Germline V gene sequence: CDR1 SGHRS, CDR2 YFSETQ. The CDR3: CASSLVTEGTQYF. In DNA, the CDR3 is TGCGCCAGCAGCTTGGTTACGGAAGGGACCCAGTACTTC.

This chain links TRBV6-5 with TRBJ2-5; D is unclear. The germline V and J ends were trimmed by 6 bases and 2 bases, with 16 bases remaining between them. The CDR3 has 15 amino acids. Germline assignment: CDR1 MNHEY and CDR2 SVGAGI. The CDR3 spells CASSRTGRLQETQYF. The CDR3 DNA follows: TGTGCCAGCAGCCGCACTGGACGGTTACAAGAGACCCAGTACTTC.

This chain uses TRBV19 with TRBJ2-1; 8 bases align to TRBD2. Germline lookup yields CDR1 LNHDA and CDR2 SQIVND (reference sequence). There are 16 residues in the CDR3. V lost 6 bases, J lost 2 bases, and 9 bases stayed unmatched. The DNA for the CDR3 is TGTGCCAGTAGCCGACAAGCGGGAGCGACCTACAATGAGCAGTTCTTC. This encodes CASSRQAGATYNEQFF.

The chain uses TRBV4-2 and TRBJ2-7; D might be TRBD2 (6 bases). Germline CDR1 and CDR2: LGHNA and YNFKEQ. This CDR3 spans 16 amino acids. Trimming removed 1 base at V and 3 bases at J, with 16 bases between. The CDR3 loop reads CASSQVARSGGYEQYF. CDR3 nucleotide sequence: TGTGCCAGCAGCCAAGTGGCCCGTAGCGGAGGCTACGAGCAGTACTTC.

This clone has only one observation. This chain uses TRBV15 with TRBJ1-4; D perhaps matches TRBD1 (6 bases). Germline CDR1 reads LNHNV; CDR2 reads YYDKDF (reference sequence). V lost 4 bases and J lost 0, with 6 bases in between. This CDR3 region has 14 residues. The CDR3 DNA reads as TGTGCCACCAGCAAGGGGGCAACTAATGAAAAACTGTTTTTT. Amino acids: CATSKGATNEKLFF.

Only one count was recorded for this clone. This chain links TRBV28 with TRBJ2-7; TRBD1 might be the D (5 bases). Trimming stripped 4 bases from V and 0 bases from J, with 10 bases between. The germline V gene has CDR1 MDHEN and CDR2 SYDVKM. The CDR3 is 14 residues long. Here the CDR3 DNA reads TGTGCCAGCAGTTCTAGGGGAAGCTCCTACGAGCAGTACTTC. Translated, it gives CASSSRGSSYEQYF.

V usage is TRBV4-1 and J usage is TRBJ2-5, with 8 positions matching TRBD2. The CDR3 consists of 16 residues. V shed 0 bases, J shed 6 bases, and the junction held 9 bases outside the gene matches. The V gene's germline CDR1 is MGHRA and CDR2 YSYEKL. As DNA, the CDR3 is TGCGCCAGCAGCCAAGATACCAGCGGGGGCCGGAAGACCCAGTACTTC. It yields the protein CASSQDTSGGRKTQYF.

The V gene is TRBV7-9, the J gene TRBJ2-7; TRBD2 matches at 10 bases. From germline, CDR1 is SEHNR and CDR2 FQNEAQ (reference sequence). V shed 0 bases, J shed 5 bases, and the junction held 4 bases outside the gene matches. This CDR3 has 15 amino acids. The CDR3 here is CASSLAPAGGDEQYF. The CDR3 DNA reads TGTGCCAGCAGCTTAGCCCCAGCGGGGGGGGACGAGCAGTACTTC.